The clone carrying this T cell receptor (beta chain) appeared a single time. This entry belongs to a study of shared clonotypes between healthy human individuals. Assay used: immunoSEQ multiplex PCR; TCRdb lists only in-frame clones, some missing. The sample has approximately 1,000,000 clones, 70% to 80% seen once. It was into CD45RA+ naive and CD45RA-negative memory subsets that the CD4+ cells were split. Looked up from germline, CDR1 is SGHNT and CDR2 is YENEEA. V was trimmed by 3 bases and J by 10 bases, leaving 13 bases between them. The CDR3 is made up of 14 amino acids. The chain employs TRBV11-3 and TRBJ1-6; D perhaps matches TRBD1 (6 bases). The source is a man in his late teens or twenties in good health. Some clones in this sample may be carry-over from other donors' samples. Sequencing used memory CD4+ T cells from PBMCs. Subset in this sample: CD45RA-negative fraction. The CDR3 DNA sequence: TGTGCCAGCAGCTTTTCCAGCCAGGGGTCACCCCTCCACTTT. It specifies CASSFSSQGSPLHF.